The 13 T cell receptor beta chains below were found in one sample sequenced in a study of beta chain features in type 1 diabetes. Of the isolated RNA, all was reverse transcribed, and so the sequenced material was expressed TCRB transcripts. Sequenced by immunoSEQ multiplex PCR; TCRdb stores in-frame clones only, minus some. The table records about 260,000 clones, over 65% of them present only once. Material: naive CD4+ T cells from blood. All receptors come from a young man in good health.

This chain links TRBV30 with TRBJ2-2; D is possibly TRBD1 (6 bases). This CDR3 has 14 residues. The V end was cut by 0 bases, the J end by 6 bases, with 11 bases between. Germline CDR1 is GTSNPN and CDR2 is SVGIG (reference sequence). CDR3 DNA sequence: TGTGCCTGGAGTGTACTACAGGGTGCCGGGGAGCTGTTTTTT. Amino acids: CAWSVLQGAGELFF. The entire variable domain, with the rest obtained from reference TRBV30 and TRBJ2-2, is as follows: SQTIHQWPATLVQPVGSPLSLECTVEGTSNPNLYWYRQAAGRGLQLLFYSVGIGQISSEVPQNLSASRPQDRQFILSSKKLLLSDSGFYLCAWSVLQGAGELFFGEGSRLTVL.

CDR3: CASTPAQGIGQPQHF. The CDR3 region has the DNA TGTGCCAGCACCCCGGCACAGGGGATAGGTCAGCCCCAGCATTTT. The V gene is TRBV28, the J gene TRBJ1-5; 7 nucleotides agree with TRBD1. V shed 7 bases, J shed 6 bases, and the junction held 12 bases outside the gene matches. This CDR3 has 15 residues. Germline CDR1 and CDR2: MDHEN and SYDVKM.

Remarks on this clone: Other DNA sequences in this specimen translate into the identical CDR3. The chain combines TRBV29-1 with TRBJ1-1; a possible D gene is TRBD1 (5 bases). The length of the CDR3 is 13 residues. Germline V CDR1 and CDR2: SQVTM, ANQGSEA. V lost 5 bases and J 1 base, leaving 11 bases between the germline ends. CDR3 DNA sequence: TGCAGCGTTCAGGGACGGGCGAACACTGAAGCTTTCTTT. Amino acid sequence: CSVQGRANTEAFF.

The chain employs TRBV10-3 and TRBJ2-3; no clear D gene. Germline CDR1 and CDR2: ENHRY and SYGVKD. This CDR3 has 14 residues. V shed 4 bases and J shed 1 base, with 9 bases lying between them. The CDR3 spells CAISGSQGTDTQYF. For the CDR3, the DNA is TGTGCCATCAGTGGAAGTCAGGGCACAGATACGCAGTATTTT.

A word on this clone: The limits of the CDR3 on the DNA are not certain, so only TCRdb's listed CDR3 is given. The genes are TRBV15 and TRBJ2-2; the table assigns TRBD2, which was not confirmed against the DNA. The V gene's germline CDR1 is LNHNV and CDR2 YYDKDF (reference sequence). The CDR3 sequence runs 15 residues, both termini included. CDR3 in amino acids: CATSPDFRGTGELFF.

The chain combines TRBV18 with TRBJ1-4; the D gene is possibly TRBD1 (5 bases). The CDR3 spans 15 residues. CDR1 and CDR2 (germline): KGHSH, LQKENI. V dropped 1 base and J dropped 7 bases, with 13 bases sitting between them. As DNA, the CDR3 is TGTGCCAGCTCACCACTCGGCCAGGGCGGTGAAAAACTGTTTTTT. Translating gives CASSPLGQGGEKLFF.

This sequence joins TRBV10-3 and TRBJ2-5, with a weak D call TRBD2 (6 bases). Trimming removed 0 bases from V and 1 base from J, with 9 bases in between. The germline V gene has CDR1 ENHRY and CDR2 SYGVKD. The CDR3 extends over 15 amino acids. The CDR3 loop reads CAISESSGGQETQYF. The CDR3 DNA follows: TGTGCCATCAGTGAGTCATCCGGGGGCCAAGAGACCCAGTACTTC.

This clone appeared a few times. The V and J genes are TRBV15 and TRBJ2-4, with D possibly TRBD2 on 5 matching bases. The CDR3 contains 17 residues. Germline CDR1 LNHNV, CDR2 YYDKDF (reference sequence). Trimming pared 4 bases from V and 0 bases from J, leaving 16 bases between. CDR3 sequence reads: CATSISNAGKAKNIQYF. The CDR3 nucleotides are TGTGCCACCAGCATTTCCAATGCGGGCAAAGCCAAAAACATTCAGTACTTC.

The chain couples TRBV23-1 to TRBJ2-2; D is unclear. TRBV23-1 is treated as an ORF (open reading frame) with a function not yet certain. V lost 4 bases to trimming and J lost 3 bases, with 15 bases between them. The CDR3 length is 16 residues. The CDR3 loop reads CASSPMNGLHTGELFF. The CDR3 nucleotides are TGCGCCAGCAGTCCCATGAATGGGCTGCACACCGGGGAGCTGTTTTTT.

The genes are TRBV5-4 and TRBJ2-1; TRBD2 matches at 12 bases. The CDR3 is made up of 16 amino acids. V shed 4 bases and J 9 bases; nucleotides not matched to a gene: 11. CDR1 and CDR2 (germline): SGHNT, YYREEE (reference sequence). The CDR3 DNA is TGTGCCAGCAGCCCCCGTCGACTAGCGGGAGTGACTGAGCAGTTCTTC. It is translated as CASSPRRLAGVTEQFF.

The chain carries TRBV6-5 and TRBJ1-1; 8 nucleotides line up with TRBD1. Germline trimming cut 4 bases from V and 4 bases from J; bases unmatched to any gene: 5. This CDR3 region has 14 residues. Germline-derived CDR1 and CDR2 are MNHEY and SVGAGI. The CDR3 DNA sequence: TGTGCCAGCAGTTTCGACAGGGGTATCACTGAAGCTTTCTTT. Its protein is CASSFDRGITEAFF.

About this clone: The same CDR3 also results from other DNA sequences found in this sample. The chain is built from TRBV11-2 and TRBJ2-3; the D is unclear. Looked up from germline, CDR1 is SGHAT and CDR2 is FQNNGV. CDR3 length equals 12 residues. The V end was cut by 1 base, the J end by 4 bases, with 3 bases between. The DNA for the CDR3 is TGTGCCAGCAGCTTAGTGCCAGATACGCAGTATTTT. Translating it yields CASSLVPDTQYF.

V is TRBV7-9 and J is TRBJ2-7; D may be TRBD1 or TRBD2 (6 bases each). Trimming cost V 5 bases and J 3 bases, with 14 bases left between them. CDR3 length: 14 amino acids. Germline-derived CDR1 and CDR2 are SEHNR and FQNEAQ (reference sequence). The CDR3 DNA is TGTGCCAGCAGCAAAACCGGGGGCAACTACGAGCAGTACTTC. It translates to CASSKTGGNYEQYF.